The clone carrying this TCR beta chain was found once. Seattle-derived patients entered the study during active infection and were followed longitudinally. Original data processing: The authors estimated nucleated cell counts from reference gene primer amplification. The data were produced by immunoSEQ multiplex PCR, yet TCRdb's version contains in-frame clones alone and is incomplete. The V and J calls and clone size were taken over from that table, and D and trimming were inferred from the DNA. Seen here are tens of thousands of clones, about 92% observed once, and the top ten hold more than 6%. This specimen belongs to a study of blood T cell repertoires in COVID-19. Looking at the study overall: The United States, Italy and Spain were the sources of the acute and convalescent COVID-19 samples. In each case, the material was cDNA or gDNA derived from T cells, B-cell-depleted T cells, or PBMCs.

The junction had 6 bases not matched to a gene; V was cut back by 2 bases and J by 8 bases. This CDR3 contains 14 residues. Germline V gene sequence: CDR1 SGHTA, CDR2 FQGNSA. Sequencing was performed on peripheral blood. This TCR came from a man in his late teens or twenties with COVID-19, enrolled during active disease. V usage is TRBV7-2 and J usage is TRBJ2-1; 7 positions agree with TRBD1. CDR3: CASSLIGGADEQFF. DNA for the CDR3: TGTGCCAGCAGCTTAATAGGGGGCGCGGATGAGCAGTTCTTC.